This TCR beta chain was captured in a study of T cell repertoires in urothelial bladder cancer. Study outcomes and limitations: Infiltrating lymphocytes: median about 2.1% in carcinoma versus 10% to 15% in benign specimens. In carcinoma specimens, a single clone made up to roughly 17% of infiltrating lymphocytes.

This clone appeared a few times. Its specificity is unknown. Assay: immunoSEQ multiplex PCR; the TCRdb copy retains only in-frame clones and omits some. The sample includes 6,800 or so clones, 71% of them seen just once. In germline, CDR1 is SGHDN, CDR2 FVKESK. CDR3 length: 16 residues. Trimming stripped 1 base from V and 1 base from J, with 14 bases between. Sequencing input: tumor-infiltrating cells from bladder cancer. The chain employs TRBV14 and TRBJ2-7, with D unclear. This receptor was obtained from a human donor with urothelial carcinoma. The CDR3: CASSQGHNGRSYEQYF. CDR3 nucleotides: TGTGCCAGCAGCCAAGGACACAATGGCCGATCCTACGAGCAGTACTTC.